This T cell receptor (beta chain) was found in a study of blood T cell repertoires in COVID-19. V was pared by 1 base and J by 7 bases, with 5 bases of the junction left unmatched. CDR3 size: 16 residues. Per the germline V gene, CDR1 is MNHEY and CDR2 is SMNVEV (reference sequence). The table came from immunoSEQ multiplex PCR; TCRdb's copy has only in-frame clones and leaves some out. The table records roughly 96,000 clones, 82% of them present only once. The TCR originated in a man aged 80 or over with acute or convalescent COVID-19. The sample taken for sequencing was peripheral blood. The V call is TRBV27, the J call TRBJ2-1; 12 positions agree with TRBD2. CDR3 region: CASSLFLAGGLNEQFF. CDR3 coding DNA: TGTGCCAGCAGTTTATTCCTAGCGGGAGGGTTAAATGAGCAGTTCTTC.